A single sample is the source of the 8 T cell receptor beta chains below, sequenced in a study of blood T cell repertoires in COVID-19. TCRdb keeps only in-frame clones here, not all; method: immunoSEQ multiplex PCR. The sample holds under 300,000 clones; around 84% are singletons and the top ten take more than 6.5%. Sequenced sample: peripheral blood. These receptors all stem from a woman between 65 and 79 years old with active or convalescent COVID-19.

The CDR3 spells CASSSDRVDNEQFF. The CDR3 coding sequence is TGTGCCAGCAGCTCTGACAGGGTCGACAATGAGCAGTTCTTC. This chain joins TRBV11-2 and TRBJ2-1; 7 bases match TRBD1. This CDR3 has 14 amino acids. Germline lookup yields CDR1 SGHAT and CDR2 FQNNGV. The V gene end was trimmed by 4 bases and the J gene end by 5 bases; junction bases not matched to a gene: 5.

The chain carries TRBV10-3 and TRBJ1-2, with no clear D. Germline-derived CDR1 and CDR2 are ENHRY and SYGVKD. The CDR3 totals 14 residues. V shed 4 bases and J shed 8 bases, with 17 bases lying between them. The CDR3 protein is CAISVGGFQVGYTF. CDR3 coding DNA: TGTGCCATCAGTGTGGGAGGGTTCCAGGTGGGCTACACCTTC.

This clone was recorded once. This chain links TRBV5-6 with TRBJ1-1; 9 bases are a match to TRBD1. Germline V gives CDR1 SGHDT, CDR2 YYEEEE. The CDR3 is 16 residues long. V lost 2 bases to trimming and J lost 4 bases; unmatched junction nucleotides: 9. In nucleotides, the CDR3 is TGTGCCAGCAGCTTCTTTGACAGGGGGATTTTCACTGAAGCTTTCTTT. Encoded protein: CASSFFDRGIFTEAFF. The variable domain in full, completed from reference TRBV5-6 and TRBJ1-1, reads DAGVTQSPTHLIKTRGQQVTLRCSPKSGHDTVSWYQQALGQGPQFIFQYYEEEERQRGNFPDRFSGHQFPNYSSELNVNALLLGDSALYLCASSFFDRGIFTEAFFGQGTRLTVV.

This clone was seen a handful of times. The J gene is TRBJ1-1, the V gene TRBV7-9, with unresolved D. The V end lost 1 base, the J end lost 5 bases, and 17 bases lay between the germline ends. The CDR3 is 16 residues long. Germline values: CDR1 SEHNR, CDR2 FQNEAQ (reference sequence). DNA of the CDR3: TGTGCCAGCAGCTTAGATTTTGACCCTCTGAGGACTGAAGCTTTCTTT. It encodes CASSLDFDPLRTEAFF.

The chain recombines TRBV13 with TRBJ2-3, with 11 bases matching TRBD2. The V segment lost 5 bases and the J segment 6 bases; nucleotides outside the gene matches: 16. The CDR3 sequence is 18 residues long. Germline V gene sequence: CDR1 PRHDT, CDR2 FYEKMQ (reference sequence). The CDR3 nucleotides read TGTGCCAGCAGCCAAAACGCTTTAGCGGGGGGGCCATGGGATACGCAGTATTTT. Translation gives CASSQNALAGGPWDTQYF. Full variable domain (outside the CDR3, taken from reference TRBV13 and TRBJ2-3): AAGVIQSPRHLIKEKRETATLKCYPIPRHDTVYWYQQGPGQDPQFLISFYEKMQSDKGSIPDRFSAQQFSDYHSELNMSSLELGDSALYFCASSQNALAGGPWDTQYFGPGTRLTVL.

The CDR3 DNA sequence: TGCGCCAGCAGCTTCACCTCGTGGCCAGGGGGCGAGACTTATGGCTACACCTTC. Its protein product is CASSFTSWPGGETYGYTF. V and J are TRBV5-1 and TRBJ1-2; 8 bases fit TRBD1. The CDR3 totals 18 residues. Germline CDR1 reads SGHRS; CDR2 reads YFSETQ. Unmatched junction bases numbered 17, after V lost 2 bases and J lost 5 bases. Filled out from reference TRBV5-1 and TRBJ1-2, the complete variable domain reads KAGVTQTPRYLIKTRGQQVTLSCSPISGHRSVSWYQQTPGQGLQFLFEYFSETQRNKGNFPGRFSGRQFSNSRSEMNVSTLELGDSALYLCASSFTSWPGGETYGYTFGSGTRLTVV.

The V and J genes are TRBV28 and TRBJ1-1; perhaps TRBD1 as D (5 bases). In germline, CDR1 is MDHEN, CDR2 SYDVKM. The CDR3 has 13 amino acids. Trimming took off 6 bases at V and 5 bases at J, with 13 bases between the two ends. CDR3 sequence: CASSRPGWTEAFF. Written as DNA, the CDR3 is TGTGCCAGCAGCCGTCCAGGGTGGACTGAAGCTTTCTTT.

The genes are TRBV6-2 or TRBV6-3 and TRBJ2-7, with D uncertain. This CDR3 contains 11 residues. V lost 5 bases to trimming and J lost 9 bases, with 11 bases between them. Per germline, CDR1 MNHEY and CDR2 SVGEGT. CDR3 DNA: TGTGCCAGCAGTACCCGACAAGTGCAGTACTTC. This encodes CASSTRQVQYF.